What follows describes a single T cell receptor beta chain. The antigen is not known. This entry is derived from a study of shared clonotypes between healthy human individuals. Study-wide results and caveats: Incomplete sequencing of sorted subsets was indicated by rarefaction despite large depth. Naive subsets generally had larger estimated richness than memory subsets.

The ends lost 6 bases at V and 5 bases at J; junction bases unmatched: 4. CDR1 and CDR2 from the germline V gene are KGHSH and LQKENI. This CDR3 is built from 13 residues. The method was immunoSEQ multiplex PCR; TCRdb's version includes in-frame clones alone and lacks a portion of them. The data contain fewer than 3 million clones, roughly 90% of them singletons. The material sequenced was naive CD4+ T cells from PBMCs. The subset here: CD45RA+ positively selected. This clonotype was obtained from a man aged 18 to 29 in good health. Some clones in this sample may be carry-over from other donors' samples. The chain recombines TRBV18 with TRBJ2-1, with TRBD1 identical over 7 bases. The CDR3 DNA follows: TGTGCCAGCTCCGGGACAGCCGACAATGAGCAGTTCTTC. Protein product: CASSGTADNEQFF. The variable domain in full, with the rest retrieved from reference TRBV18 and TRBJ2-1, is NAGVMQNPRHLVRRRGQEARLRCSPMKGHSHVYWYRQLPEEGLKFMVYLQKENIIDESGMPKERFSAEFPKEGPSILRIQQVVRGDSAAYFCASSGTADNEQFFGPGTRLTVL.